The 16 T cell receptor beta chains presented below share a single source sample, sequenced in a study of CD8+ T cells in alopecia areata. Extraction and reverse transcription of RNA yielded cDNA as the sequencing template. Some clones are missing from TCRdb's copy, which holds only in-frame ones; the method was immunoSEQ multiplex PCR. Among about 160,000 clones listed, 87% were seen once. This material consisted of CD8+ T cells sorted from blood, taken at week 0. These receptors were taken from a human donor with alopecia areata.

V and J are TRBV7-9 and TRBJ1-1, with D uncertain. Per the germline V gene, CDR1 is SEHNR and CDR2 is FQNEAQ (reference sequence). The germline V and J ends were trimmed by 0 bases and 3 bases, with 8 bases remaining between them. The CDR3 is 14 amino acids. CDR3 residues: CASSLARSDTEAFF. The CDR3 DNA sequence: TGTGCCAGCAGCTTAGCCCGATCGGACACTGAAGCTTTCTTT.

The chain is built from TRBV11-2 and TRBJ2-1; 15 bases line up with TRBD2. Trimming took 1 base from V and 4 from J; bases not matched to a gene: 8. CDR1 is SGHAT, CDR2 FQNNGV, per germline. This CDR3 contains 19 residues. The DNA of the CDR3 is TGTGCCAGCAGCTTAGTGGGACTAGCGGGGGGTCTCAATTACAATGAGCAGTTCTTC. Translating it yields CASSLVGLAGGLNYNEQFF.

This clone was recorded only once. V gene TRBV7-9 combines with J gene TRBJ1-1, with 11 bases that match TRBD1. After removal of 5 bases from V and 1 base from J, the junction contained 6 bases not matched to a gene. Germline CDR1 is SEHNR and CDR2 is FQNEAQ (reference sequence). CDR3 length: 16 amino acids. CDR3 DNA: TGTGCCAGCAGCCCGCGGACAGGGGGCGCGAACACTGAAGCTTTCTTT. Its translation: CASSPRTGGANTEAFF.

The chain links TRBV7-2 to TRBJ2-5; 11 nucleotides line up with TRBD2. Trimming cost V 5 bases and J 0 bases; bases outside gene matches: 5. CDR1 is SGHTA, CDR2 FQGNSA, per germline. The CDR3 consists of 16 residues. This CDR3 reads CASSRGTSGYQETQYF. CDR3 bases: TGTGCCAGCAGCCGCGGGACTAGCGGCTACCAAGAGACCCAGTACTTC.

This rearrangement joins TRBV27 to TRBJ2-3, with D possibly being TRBD2 (7 bases). The CDR3 has 15 residues. From germline, CDR1 is MNHEY and CDR2 SMNVEV (reference sequence). Trimming removed 6 bases at V and 2 bases at J, with 15 bases between. This CDR3 is CASRDGGPTTDTQYF. In DNA form, the CDR3 reads TGTGCCAGCAGGGACGGGGGGCCGACCACAGATACGCAGTATTTT.

This chain connects TRBV9 to TRBJ2-1; 7 nucleotides align to TRBD2. With 3 bases clipped from V and 7 bases from J, the junction kept 7 bases outside the gene matches. Per germline, CDR1 SGDLS and CDR2 YYNGEE. This CDR3 is built from 14 residues. Written as DNA, the CDR3 is TGTGCCAGCAGCGACTCGGGGACTAATAATGAGCAGTTCTTC. Protein: CASSDSGTNNEQFF.

The V call is TRBV5-1, the J call TRBJ1-2; D is perhaps TRBD1 (5 bases). The V end lost 4 bases, the J end lost 2 bases, and 15 bases lay between the germline ends. In germline, CDR1 is SGHRS, CDR2 YFSETQ. The CDR3 runs 15 residues. The CDR3 loop reads CASSPDTGLNYGYTF. The CDR3 nucleotides read TGCGCCAGCAGCCCCGATACAGGTCTAAACTATGGCTACACCTTC. The full variable domain, with the rest looked up from reference TRBV5-1 and TRBJ1-2, is KAGVTQTPRYLIKTRGQQVTLSCSPISGHRSVSWYQQTPGQGLQFLFEYFSETQRNKGNFPGRFSGRQFSNSRSEMNVSTLELGDSALYLCASSPDTGLNYGYTFGSGTRLTVV.

The chain carries TRBV6-5 and TRBJ2-1; D is unclear. The CDR3 is 14 amino acids. Germline CDR1 and CDR2: MNHEY and SVGAGI. Trimming left V 0 bases short and J 9 bases short, with 12 bases between. Here the CDR3 reads CASSYSTYAAEQFF. CDR3 DNA sequence: TGTGCCAGCAGTTACTCGACGTACGCGGCTGAGCAGTTCTTC.

This chain uses TRBV13 with TRBJ2-7, with no clear D. V was pared by 6 bases and J by 0 bases, with 9 bases between. Germline CDR1 reads PRHDT; CDR2 reads FYEKMQ (reference sequence). The CDR3 length is 13 residues. CDR3 sequence (DNA): TGTGCCAGCAGTTTTGTGAGCTCCTACGAGCAGTACTTC. Translating it yields CASSFVSSYEQYF.

This chain connects TRBV6-5 to TRBJ2-1, with D uncertain. The length of the CDR3 is 14 residues. V lost 4 bases and J lost 10, with 17 bases in between. Germline V gene data show CDR1 as MNHEY and CDR2 as SVGAGI. Written as DNA, the CDR3 is TGTGCCAGCAGTTTGTACGGCCCCTCTCAAGAGCAGTTCTTC. Translation: CASSLYGPSQEQFF.

DNA of the CDR3: TGTGCCAGCAGCACAGTACAGGGGGCGCGGGACACTGAAGCTTTCTTT. Its protein product is CASSTVQGARDTEAFF. The rearrangement joins TRBV11-2 to TRBJ1-1; the match to TRBD1 covers 9 bases. CDR1 SGHAT and CDR2 FQNNGV come from the germline V gene. Trimming at V came to 5 bases and at J to 3 bases, leaving 10 bases not matched to a gene. This CDR3 spans 16 amino acids.

The chain employs TRBV12-5 and TRBJ2-2; no reliable D call. V lost 2 bases to trimming and J lost 6 bases, with 16 bases between them. There are 16 residues in the CDR3. The germline V gene has CDR1 LGHNT and CDR2 FRNRAP. DNA of the CDR3: TGTGCTAGTGGTTTGCCTCCGCTAGGGTCGCCCGGGGAGCTGTTTTTT. This gives the protein CASGLPPLGSPGELFF.

The chain combines TRBV4-1 with TRBJ2-5, with unresolved D. The CDR3 is 14 residues long. Germline V gene sequence: CDR1 MGHRA, CDR2 YSYEKL. With 4 bases removed from V and 2 bases from J, the gap between germline ends came to 11 bases. CDR3 region: CASSPLGLQETQYF. CDR3 nucleotide sequence: TGCGCCAGCAGCCCATTGGGGTTGCAAGAGACCCAGTACTTC.

The V call is TRBV13, the J call TRBJ1-1; 8 nucleotides match TRBD1. J was trimmed by 4 bases and V by 5 bases; bases with no gene match: 9. From germline, CDR1 is PRHDT and CDR2 FYEKMQ (reference sequence). The CDR3 runs to 15 residues. The CDR3 nucleotides read TGTGCCAGCAGCATTGGACAGGGACGGAGCACTGAAGCTTTCTTT. Its protein product is CASSIGQGRSTEAFF.

In the case of this clone: Within the sample, other DNA sequences also encode this same CDR3. V and J are TRBV19 and TRBJ2-1, with D perhaps TRBD2 (6 bases). Between the trimmed V and J ends, which lost 1 base and 3 bases, there was a span of 7 bases. The CDR3 loop spans 14 amino acids. The germline CDR1 and CDR2 sequences are LNHDA and SQIVND (reference sequence). CDR3 amino acids: CASSIAGDYNEQFF. In nucleotides, the CDR3 is TGTGCCAGTAGTATAGCGGGAGACTACAATGAGCAGTTCTTC.

The chain recombines TRBV13 with TRBJ1-1; unclear D gene. The V gene's germline CDR1 is PRHDT and CDR2 FYEKMQ (reference sequence). This CDR3 is built from 16 residues. Between the trimmed V and J ends, which lost 0 bases and 3 bases, there was a span of 14 bases. The CDR3 region has the DNA TGTGCCAGCAGCTTAGGGGACCACTGGCCCGACACTGAAGCTTTCTTT. The encoded protein is CASSLGDHWPDTEAFF.